This T cell receptor beta chain was found in a study of CD8 T cells in ankylosing spondylitis. Overall study findings and caveats: There was reportedly significant enrichment of clones that were disease-linked in matched ankylosing spondylitis synovial fluid. Disease-linked clones bore a CD8+ phenotype, appearing relatively rarely in peripheral blood.

As for this clonotype: Its antigen is as yet unknown.

CDR3 length: 17 residues. V lost 0 bases and J 2 bases, leaving 14 bases between the germline ends. Germline V gene sequence: CDR1 MGHRA, CDR2 YSYEKL. The TCR beta libraries were generated through quantitative 5'-RACE incorporating molecular barcodes. TCRdb redid the calling of the 5' RACE reads with MiXCR, one entry per CDR3 protein. Of about 250,000 distinct CDR3 sequences in the sample, roughly 32% were seen once. The V call is TRBV4-1, the J call TRBJ1-5; possibly TRBD1 for D (6 bases). What was sequenced was blood, either unsorted or a sorted T cell fraction (not recorded which). This receptor was taken from a male donor with ankylosing spondylitis or in good health (not recorded which). CDR3 in amino acids: CASSQDPYREGNQPQHF. The CDR3 DNA follows: TGCGCCAGCAGCCAAGATCCTTACAGGGAAGGCAATCAGCCCCAGCATTTT.